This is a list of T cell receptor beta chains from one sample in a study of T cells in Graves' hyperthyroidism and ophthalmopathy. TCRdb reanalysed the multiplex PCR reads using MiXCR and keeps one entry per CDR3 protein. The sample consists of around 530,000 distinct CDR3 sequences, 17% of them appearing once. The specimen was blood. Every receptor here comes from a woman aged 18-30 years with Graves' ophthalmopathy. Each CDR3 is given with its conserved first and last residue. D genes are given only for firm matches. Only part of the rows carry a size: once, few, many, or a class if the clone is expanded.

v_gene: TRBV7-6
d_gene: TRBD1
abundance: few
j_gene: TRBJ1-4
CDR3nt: TGTGCCAGCAGCGCCGGGACAGGGGATGAAAAACTGTTTTTT
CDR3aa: CASSAGTGDEKLFF

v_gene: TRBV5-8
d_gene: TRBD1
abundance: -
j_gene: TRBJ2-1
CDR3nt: TGTGCCAGCAGCTCCCTGGACAGGGAGCACAATGAGCAGTTCTTC
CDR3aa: CASSSLDREHNEQFF

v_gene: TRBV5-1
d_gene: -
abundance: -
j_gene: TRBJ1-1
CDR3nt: TGCGCCAGCAGCTTCGTTACGAACCTAGGGTACACTGAAGCTTTCTTT
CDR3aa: CASSFVTNLGYTEAFF

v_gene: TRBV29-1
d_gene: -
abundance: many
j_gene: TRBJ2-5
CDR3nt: TGCAGCGTGGGGGCTAGAGGAGAGACCCAGTACTTC
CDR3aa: CSVGARGETQYF

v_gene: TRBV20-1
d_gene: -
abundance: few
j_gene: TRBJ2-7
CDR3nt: TGCAGTGCTAGTCCCAGGGGTTACGAGCAGTACTTC
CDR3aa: CSASPRGYEQYF

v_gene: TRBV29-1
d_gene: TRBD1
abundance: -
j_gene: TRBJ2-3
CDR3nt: TGCAGCGTTGAAGGATCAGGGGGAGATACGCAGTATTTT
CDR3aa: CSVEGSGGDTQYF

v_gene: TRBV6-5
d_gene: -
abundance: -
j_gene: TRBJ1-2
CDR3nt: TGTGCCAGCAGTTACTCGGGCAGGGATGGCTACACCTTC
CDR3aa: CASSYSGRDGYTF

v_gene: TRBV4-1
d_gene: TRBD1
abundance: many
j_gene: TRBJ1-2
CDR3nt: TGCGCCAGCAGCCAAGAGGGCAGGGGGTACTATGGCTACACCTTC
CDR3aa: CASSQEGRGYYGYTF

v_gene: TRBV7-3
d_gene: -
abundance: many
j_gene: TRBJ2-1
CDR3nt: TGTGCCAGCAGCTTATACAGGGTCAATGAGCAGTTCTTC
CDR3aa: CASSLYRVNEQFF

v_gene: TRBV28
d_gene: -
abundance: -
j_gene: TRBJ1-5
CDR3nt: TGTGCCAGCAGTTTAGGTGGGTGGGGAGACAATCAGCCCCAGCATTTT
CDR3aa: CASSLGGWGDNQPQHF

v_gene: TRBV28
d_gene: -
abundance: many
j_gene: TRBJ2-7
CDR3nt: TGTGCCAGCAGTTTACTGGCCAAGTCCCACGAGCAGTACTTC
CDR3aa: CASSLLAKSHEQYF

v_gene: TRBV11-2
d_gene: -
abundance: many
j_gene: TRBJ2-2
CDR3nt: TGTGCCAGCAGATCCAGCCGGGACCAAAACACCGGGGAGCTGTTTTTT
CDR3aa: CASRSSRDQNTGELFF

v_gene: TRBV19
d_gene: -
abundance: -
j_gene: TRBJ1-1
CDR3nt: TGTGCCAGTAGTATAGTAGAGGGGGGGCTGAAGACTGAAGCTTTCTTT
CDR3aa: CASSIVEGGLKTEAFF

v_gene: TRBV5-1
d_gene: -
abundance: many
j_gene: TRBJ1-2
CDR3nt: TGCGCCAGCAGCTTGGCTGAGGGAGGGAACGGCGGCTACACCTTC
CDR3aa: CASSLAEGGNGGYTF

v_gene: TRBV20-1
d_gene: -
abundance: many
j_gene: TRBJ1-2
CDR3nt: TGCAGTGCTAGTTTCAGGGCTGCTGGCTACACCTTC
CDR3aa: CSASFRAAGYTF

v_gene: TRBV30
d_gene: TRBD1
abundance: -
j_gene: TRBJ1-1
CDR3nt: TGTGCCTGGAGTGTTGGGGACAGCCTTTGGAACACTGAAGCTTTCTTT
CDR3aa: CAWSVGDSLWNTEAFF

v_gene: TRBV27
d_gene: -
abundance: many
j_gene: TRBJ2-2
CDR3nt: TGTGCCAGCACTTCCGATTACCACCAGGGAAGAGGTACCGGGGAGCTGTTTTTT
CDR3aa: CASTSDYHQGRGTGELFF

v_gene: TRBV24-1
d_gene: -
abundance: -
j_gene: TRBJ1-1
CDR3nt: TGTGCCACCAGTTTTGGGAGTACTGAAGCTTTCTTT
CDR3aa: CATSFGSTEAFF

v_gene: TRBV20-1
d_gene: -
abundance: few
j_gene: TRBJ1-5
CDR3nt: TGCAGTGCTAGAGCGGAAGGTGGCAATCAGCCCCAGCATTTT
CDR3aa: CSARAEGGNQPQHF

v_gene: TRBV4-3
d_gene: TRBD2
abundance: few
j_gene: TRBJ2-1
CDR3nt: TGCGCCAGCAGCCAAGACCCTAGCGGGAGTACCTACAATGAGCAGTTCTTC
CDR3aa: CASSQDPSGSTYNEQFF

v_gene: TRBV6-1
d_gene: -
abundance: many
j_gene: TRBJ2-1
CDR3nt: TGTGCCAGCAGACCCGCGGGGGCGGACGGTGAGCAGTTCTTC
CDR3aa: CASRPAGADGEQFF

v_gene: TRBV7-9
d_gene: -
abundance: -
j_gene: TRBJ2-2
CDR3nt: TGTGCCAGCCGCCCCTTGGTTACAGCAGACACCGGGGAGCTGTTTTTT
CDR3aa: CASRPLVTADTGELFF

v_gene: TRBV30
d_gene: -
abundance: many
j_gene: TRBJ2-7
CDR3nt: TGTGCCTGGAGTGTACTTGATTACGAGCAGTACTTC
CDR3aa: CAWSVLDYEQYF

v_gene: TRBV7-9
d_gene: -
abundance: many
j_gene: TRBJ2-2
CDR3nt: TGTGCCAGCAGCCTAGGTCAGCACGCGAACACCGGGGAGCTGTTTTTT
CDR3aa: CASSLGQHANTGELFF

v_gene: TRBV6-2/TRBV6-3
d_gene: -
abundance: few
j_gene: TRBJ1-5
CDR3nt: TGTGCCAGCAGCGTCTCCGCCAGCAATCAGCCCCAGCATTTT
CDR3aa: CASSVSASNQPQHF

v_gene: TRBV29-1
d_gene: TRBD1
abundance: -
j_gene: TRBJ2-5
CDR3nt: TGCAGCGTTGCGAGGGGGCGGGAGACCCAGTACTTC
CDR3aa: CSVARGRETQYF

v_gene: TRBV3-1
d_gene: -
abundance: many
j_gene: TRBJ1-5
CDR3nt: TGTGCCAGCAGCCAACACCCCGGGAGCAATCAGCCCCAGCATTTT
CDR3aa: CASSQHPGSNQPQHF

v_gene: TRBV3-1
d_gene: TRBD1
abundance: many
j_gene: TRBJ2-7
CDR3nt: TGTGCCAGCAGCCAACCGGACAGGGGCTCCTACGAGCAGTACTTC
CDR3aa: CASSQPDRGSYEQYF

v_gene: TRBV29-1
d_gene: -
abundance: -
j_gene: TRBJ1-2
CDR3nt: TGCAGCGCAGCCGACGGGGATGGCTACACCTTC
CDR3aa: CSAADGDGYTF

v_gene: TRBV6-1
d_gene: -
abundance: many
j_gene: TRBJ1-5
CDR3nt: TGTGCCAGCAGTAGCGGCAGCAATCAGCCCCAGCATTTT
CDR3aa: CASSSGSNQPQHF

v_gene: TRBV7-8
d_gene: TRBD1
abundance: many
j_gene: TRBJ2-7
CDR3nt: TGTGCCAGCAGCCCCGGGACAGGGGTCTCCCACGAGCAGTACTTC
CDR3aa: CASSPGTGVSHEQYF

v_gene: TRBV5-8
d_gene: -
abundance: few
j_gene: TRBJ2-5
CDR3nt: TGTGCCAGCACCCGAGAACCAGAGACCCAGTACTTC
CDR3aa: CASTREPETQYF

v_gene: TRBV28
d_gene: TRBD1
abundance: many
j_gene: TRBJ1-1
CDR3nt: TGTGCCAGCAGTTTCCAACAGGGGATGAACACTGAAGCTTTCTTT
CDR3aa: CASSFQQGMNTEAFF

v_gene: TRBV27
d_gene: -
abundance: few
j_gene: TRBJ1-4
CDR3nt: TGTGCCAGCAGAAGGGCTGCAACTAATGAAAAACTGTTTTTT
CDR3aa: CASRRAATNEKLFF

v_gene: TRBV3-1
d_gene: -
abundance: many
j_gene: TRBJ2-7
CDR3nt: TGTGCCAGCAGCCAAGCTTCCGGCCGCCAGCAGTACTTC
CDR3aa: CASSQASGRQQYF

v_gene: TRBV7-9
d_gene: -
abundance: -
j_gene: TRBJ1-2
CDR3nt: TGTGCCAGCAGCCTCGGCCGGGGTAAAGAAAACTATGGCTACACCTTC
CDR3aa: CASSLGRGKENYGYTF